This T cell receptor beta chain was retrieved from a study of cytomegalovirus exposure and HLA in healthy donors. Sequencing was performed with immunoSEQ multiplex PCR; in TCRdb, only in-frame clones are kept and a portion is missing. The sample shows 65,000 to 75,000 clones, 85% to 95% of them seen only once. For this clone: Its antigen is unknown.

V trimming: 2 bases; J trimming: 3 bases; junction bases outside the gene matches: 5. The CDR3 covers 15 residues. CDR1 is MGHRA, CDR2 YSYEKL, per germline. Whole-study results and caveats: CMV antigen specificity of a few CMV-associated chains was confirmed in vitro. Cytomegalovirus association was assigned to about 150 TCR beta chains. Rarity marked most TCR sequences, yet some public TCRs occurred in many donors. Later, an analysis found that TCR clusters from the first cohort tended to co-occur in the 120 validation repertoires.

The source is a man between 18 and 29 years old in good health and CMV-seropositive. Sample: PBMCs. J is TRBJ2-3 and V is TRBV4-1, with 7 bases lining up with TRBD2. For the CDR3, the DNA is TGCGCCAGCAGCCAAAAGAGCGGGGAGACAGATACGCAGTATTTT. It specifies CASSQKSGETDTQYF.